The rows below give T cell receptor beta chains drawn from one sample of a study of blood T cell repertoires in COVID-19. The repertoire was sequenced with immunoSEQ multiplex PCR; TCRdb's copy has only in-frame clones and lacks some. This table holds tens of thousands of clones, about nine tenths found once. The sequencing input was peripheral blood. These receptors originate from a man between 60 and 75 years old with active COVID-19. Both conserved end residues are part of each CDR3. D genes are given only for firm matches. Only some rows state a clone size, as once, few, many or a class for expanded clones.

v_gene: TRBV6-5
d_gene: TRBD1
len: 13
j_gene: TRBJ2-7
abundance: .
CDR3aa: CASSRTGSYEQYF
CDR3nt: TGTGCCAGCAGTAGGACAGGGAGCTACGAGCAGTACTTC

v_gene: TRBV19
d_gene: TRBD1
len: 17
j_gene: TRBJ1-2
abundance: .
CDR3aa: CASSPQGRGFSHYGYTF
CDR3nt: TGTGCCAGTAGTCCCCAAGGCAGGGGGTTTTCGCACTATGGCTACACCTTC

v_gene: TRBV15
d_gene: .
len: 13
j_gene: TRBJ1-2
abundance: .
CDR3aa: CATSPDTSYGYTF
CDR3nt: TGTGCCACCAGCCCGGACACCTCCTATGGCTACACCTTC

v_gene: TRBV21-1
d_gene: .
len: 17
j_gene: TRBJ2-2
abundance: .
CDR3aa: CASSKGGKQQNTGELFF
CDR3nt: TGTGCCAGCAGCAAAGGAGGGAAGCAGCAGAACACCGGGGAGCTGTTTTTT

v_gene: TRBV6-4
d_gene: .
len: 15
j_gene: TRBJ2-3
abundance: .
CDR3aa: CASSDGNQGSDTQYF
CDR3nt: TGTGCCAGCAGTGACGGTAATCAGGGGTCGGATACGCAGTATTTT

v_gene: TRBV9
d_gene: .
len: 14
j_gene: TRBJ2-7
abundance: .
CDR3aa: CASSVATNSHEQYF
CDR3nt: TGTGCCAGCAGCGTAGCTACCAACTCCCACGAGCAGTACTTC

v_gene: TRBV4-1
d_gene: .
len: 18
j_gene: TRBJ2-2
abundance: few
CDR3aa: CASSQTILQGFNTGELFF
CDR3nt: TGCGCCAGCAGCCAGACGATATTACAGGGATTCAACACCGGGGAGCTGTTTTTT

v_gene: TRBV4-1
d_gene: .
len: 14
j_gene: TRBJ2-7
abundance: .
CDR3aa: CASSQGQGSYEQYF
CDR3nt: TGCGCCAGCAGCCAAGGGCAGGGAAGTTACGAGCAGTACTTC

v_gene: TRBV1
d_gene: .
len: 16
j_gene: TRBJ2-5
abundance: .
CDR3aa: CTSSPPVWAGQETQYF
CDR3nt: TGCACCAGCAGCCCTCCCGTTTGGGCGGGGCAAGAGACCCAGTACTTC

v_gene: TRBV10-2
d_gene: TRBD1
len: 13
j_gene: TRBJ1-2
abundance: .
CDR3aa: CASSDTGGRGYTF
CDR3nt: TGCGCCAGCAGCGATACAGGGGGAAGGGGCTACACCTTC

v_gene: TRBV10-2
d_gene: .
len: 14
j_gene: TRBJ2-7
abundance: .
CDR3aa: CASRAPGLAYEQYF
CDR3nt: TGCGCCAGCAGGGCCCCAGGCTTGGCCTACGAGCAGTACTTC

v_gene: TRBV5-6
d_gene: TRBD1
len: 13
j_gene: TRBJ1-2
abundance: .
CDR3aa: CASSFTRGGGYTF
CDR3nt: TGTGCCAGCAGCTTTACCAGAGGGGGCGGCTACACCTTC

v_gene: TRBV4-1
d_gene: TRBD2
len: 17
j_gene: TRBJ2-5
abundance: .
CDR3aa: CASSPAPGTSGAGTQYF
CDR3nt: TGCGCCAGCAGTCCAGCCCCCGGGACTAGCGGGGCCGGGACCCAGTACTTC

v_gene: TRBV7-9
d_gene: TRBD2
len: 15
j_gene: TRBJ2-1
abundance: once
CDR3aa: CASSLSGGRYNEQFF
CDR3nt: TGTGCCAGCAGCTTAAGCGGGGGGCGCTACAATGAGCAGTTCTTC

v_gene: TRBV20-1
d_gene: TRBD1
len: 15
j_gene: TRBJ2-2
abundance: .
CDR3aa: CSASVGQPNTGELFF
CDR3nt: TGCAGTGCTAGTGTGGGACAGCCGAACACCGGGGAGCTGTTTTTT

v_gene: TRBV27
d_gene: .
len: 14
j_gene: TRBJ2-7
abundance: once
CDR3aa: CASRLTGPSYEQYF
CDR3nt: TGTGCCAGCAGATTAACAGGCCCTTCCTACGAGCAGTACTTC

v_gene: TRBV6-5
d_gene: .
len: 14
j_gene: TRBJ1-1
abundance: .
CDR3aa: CASRKGQLNTEAFF
CDR3nt: TGTGCCAGCAGAAAGGGGCAACTGAACACTGAAGCTTTCTTT

v_gene: TRBV6-6
d_gene: .
len: 14
j_gene: TRBJ2-7
abundance: .
CDR3aa: CASSTGRSSYEQYF
CDR3nt: TGTGCCAGCAGTACAGGGCGTAGCTCCTACGAGCAGTACTTC

v_gene: TRBV15
d_gene: .
len: 15
j_gene: TRBJ2-1
abundance: .
CDR3aa: CATSHSTLTYNEQFF
CDR3nt: TGTGCCACCAGCCACAGTACCCTTACATACAATGAGCAGTTCTTC

v_gene: TRBV2
d_gene: .
len: 14
j_gene: TRBJ1-2
abundance: .
CDR3aa: CASSLTTDHWGYTF
CDR3nt: TGTGCCAGCAGTCTTACAACAGATCATTGGGGCTACACCTTC

v_gene: TRBV7-3
d_gene: .
len: 13
j_gene: TRBJ2-1
abundance: .
CDR3aa: CASSLLAGYEQFF
CDR3nt: TGTGCCAGCAGCTTGCTGGCGGGGTATGAGCAGTTCTTC

v_gene: TRBV10-2
d_gene: .
len: 13
j_gene: TRBJ1-2
abundance: .
CDR3aa: CASSPGGEYGYTF
CDR3nt: TGCGCCAGCTCCCCCGGGGGGGAGTATGGCTACACCTTC

v_gene: TRBV18
d_gene: TRBD1
len: 15
j_gene: TRBJ1-6
abundance: .
CDR3aa: CASSPGEGAYSPLHF
CDR3nt: TGTGCCAGCTCACCGGGTGAGGGGGCTTATTCACCCCTCCACTTT

v_gene: TRBV6-5
d_gene: .
len: 14
j_gene: TRBJ1-2
abundance: few
CDR3aa: CASSYAQRVSGYTF
CDR3nt: TGTGCCAGCAGTTACGCCCAGCGAGTTTCTGGCTACACCTTC

v_gene: TRBV4-1
d_gene: TRBD1
len: 14
j_gene: TRBJ2-7
abundance: .
CDR3aa: CASSGPGQTYEQYF
CDR3nt: TGCGCCAGCAGCGGTCCGGGACAGACCTACGAGCAGTACTTC

v_gene: TRBV19
d_gene: .
len: 13
j_gene: TRBJ1-2
abundance: .
CDR3aa: CASQGQAAGGYTF
CDR3nt: TGTGCCAGTCAGGGACAAGCGGCAGGGGGCTACACCTTC

v_gene: TRBV3-1/TRBV3-2
d_gene: TRBD2
len: 16
j_gene: TRBJ2-1
abundance: .
CDR3aa: CASSSRLAGGLNEQFF
CDR3nt: TGTGCCAGCAGCTCCAGACTAGCGGGGGGGCTCAATGAGCAGTTCTTC

v_gene: TRBV5-1
d_gene: TRBD1
len: 15
j_gene: TRBJ2-2
abundance: .
CDR3aa: CASSMGQAYTGELFF
CDR3nt: TGCGCCAGCAGCATGGGACAGGCGTACACCGGGGAGCTGTTTTTT

v_gene: TRBV9
d_gene: .
len: 16
j_gene: TRBJ1-3
abundance: .
CDR3aa: CASSVGSGRGGNTIYF
CDR3nt: TGTGCCAGCAGCGTAGGGTCAGGCCGGGGTGGAAACACCATATATTTT

v_gene: TRBV7-9
d_gene: .
len: 15
j_gene: TRBJ1-2
abundance: .
CDR3aa: CASSLSTGINYGYTF
CDR3nt: TGTGCCAGCAGCTTGTCAACAGGGATTAACTATGGCTACACCTTC

v_gene: TRBV28
d_gene: .
len: 14
j_gene: TRBJ1-2
abundance: .
CDR3aa: CASSSQTVVYGYTF
CDR3nt: TGTGCCAGCAGTTCTCAGACAGTTGTCTATGGCTACACCTTC

v_gene: TRBV2
d_gene: TRBD1
len: 19
j_gene: TRBJ1-5
abundance: few
CDR3aa: CASSGLTGGWRYSNQPQHF
CDR3nt: TGTGCCAGCAGTGGATTGACAGGGGGCTGGAGGTATAGCAATCAGCCCCAGCATTTT

v_gene: TRBV7-2
d_gene: .
len: 15
j_gene: TRBJ1-3
abundance: .
CDR3aa: CASSAVEGSGNTIYF
CDR3nt: TGTGCCAGCAGCGCCGTCGAGGGCTCCGGAAACACCATATATTTT

v_gene: TRBV7-6
d_gene: .
len: 18
j_gene: TRBJ2-3
abundance: .
CDR3aa: CASSLDRTPLRGTDTQYF
CDR3nt: TGTGCCAGCAGCTTAGACCGGACACCCCTTAGGGGTACAGATACGCAGTATTTT

v_gene: TRBV5-4
d_gene: TRBD1
len: 15
j_gene: TRBJ2-1
abundance: .
CDR3aa: CASSQPGQGSDEQFF
CDR3nt: TGTGCCAGCAGCCAGCCGGGACAGGGGTCTGATGAGCAGTTCTTC

v_gene: TRBV27
d_gene: TRBD2
len: 18
j_gene: TRBJ2-3
abundance: once
CDR3aa: CASSPAGLAGTGTDTQYF
CDR3nt: TGTGCCAGCAGTCCCGCGGGACTAGCGGGGACAGGCACAGATACGCAGTATTTT

v_gene: TRBV7-8
d_gene: TRBD1
len: 14
j_gene: TRBJ1-2
abundance: .
CDR3aa: CASSLAATGLGYTF
CDR3nt: TGTGCCAGCAGCTTAGCCGCGACAGGGCTTGGCTACACCTTC

v_gene: TRBV5-6
d_gene: .
len: 15
j_gene: TRBJ1-1
abundance: .
CDR3aa: CASSLISRGNTEAFF
CDR3nt: TGTGCCAGCAGCTTGATAAGCAGGGGTAACACTGAAGCTTTCTTT

v_gene: TRBV7-2
d_gene: .
len: 16
j_gene: TRBJ2-1
abundance: .
CDR3aa: CASSSMTKRSYNEQFF
CDR3nt: TGTGCCAGCAGCTCCATGACTAAACGCTCCTACAATGAGCAGTTCTTC

v_gene: TRBV29-1
d_gene: .
len: 16
j_gene: TRBJ2-3
abundance: once
CDR3aa: CSGAGVRTGIIDTQYF
CDR3nt: TGCAGCGGTGCGGGGGTTAGGACAGGGATTATAGATACGCAGTATTTT

v_gene: TRBV18
d_gene: .
len: 14
j_gene: TRBJ2-7
abundance: .
CDR3aa: CASSPYSGSYEQYF
CDR3nt: TGTGCCAGCTCACCCTACTCAGGGTCCTACGAGCAGTACTTC